The rows below give T cell receptor beta chains drawn from one sample of a study of blood T cell repertoires in COVID-19. Data came from immunoSEQ multiplex PCR; TCRdb stores just in-frame clones and leaves some out. In the table there are some 150,000 clones, around three quarters of which are singletons. The sequencing input was peripheral blood. The receptor source for this set is a man aged 45-65 years with active or convalescent COVID-19. The CDR3 runs from the conserved cysteine through the conserved F or W. Each record gives: clone size, J gene, D gene, V gene, CDR3 DNA, CDR3 protein. A D gene is named only where the DNA matches it firmly. For some rows the clone size is stated as once, few or many, or as a class when expanded; others skip it.

clone size: .; J gene: TRBJ1-1; D gene: .; V gene: TRBV7-7; CDR3 DNA: TGTGCCAGCAGCCCGCTGGGAGGGGTGAACACTGAAGCTTTCTTT; CDR3 protein: CASSPLGGVNTEAFF
clone size: .; J gene: TRBJ1-2; D gene: .; V gene: TRBV7-2; CDR3 DNA: TGTGCCAGCAGCCGCAATGGGGGGGCGATGGAGTCTGGCTACACCTTC; CDR3 protein: CASSRNGGAMESGYTF
clone size: .; J gene: TRBJ1-4; D gene: .; V gene: TRBV7-9; CDR3 DNA: TGTGCCAGCAGCTTAGTAGGGGGTAATGAAAAACTGTTTTTT; CDR3 protein: CASSLVGGNEKLFF
clone size: .; J gene: TRBJ2-5; D gene: TRBD1; V gene: TRBV7-7; CDR3 DNA: TGTGCTAGCAGCGCACATGGGACAGGGACACAAGAGACCCAGTACTTC; CDR3 protein: CASSAHGTGTQETQYF
clone size: many; J gene: TRBJ2-1; D gene: TRBD2; V gene: TRBV19; CDR3 DNA: TGTGCCAGTACTAGCGGGCAAAGCTCCTACAATGAGCAGTTCTTC; CDR3 protein: CASTSGQSSYNEQFF
clone size: few; J gene: TRBJ1-2; D gene: .; V gene: TRBV7-6; CDR3 DNA: TGTGCCAGCAGCTTAGCAGGACAGCCCTACACCTTC; CDR3 protein: CASSLAGQPYTF
clone size: few; J gene: TRBJ1-1; D gene: .; V gene: TRBV6-5; CDR3 DNA: TGTGCCAGCAGTTACGGTAGGGGCACTGAAGCTTTCTTT; CDR3 protein: CASSYGRGTEAFF
clone size: .; J gene: TRBJ2-5; D gene: TRBD2; V gene: TRBV4-2; CDR3 DNA: TGTGCCAGCAGCCAAGGGACTAGGAAAGAGACCCAGTACTTC; CDR3 protein: CASSQGTRKETQYF
clone size: .; J gene: TRBJ1-2; D gene: .; V gene: TRBV27; CDR3 DNA: TGTGCCAGCTCCTCCATATCACAGGCGCGGTATGGCTACACCTTC; CDR3 protein: CASSSISQARYGYTF
clone size: .; J gene: TRBJ1-1; D gene: TRBD1; V gene: TRBV3-1/TRBV3-2; CDR3 DNA: TGTGCCAGCAGCCTTTCATTTGACAGGGCCGCTTCCTTT; CDR3 protein: CASSLSFDRAASF
clone size: once; J gene: TRBJ2-2; D gene: TRBD2; V gene: TRBV7-8; CDR3 DNA: TGTGCCAGCAGCTTAGCGACCGGACTAGCGGAGACCGGGGAGCTGTTTTTT; CDR3 protein: CASSLATGLAETGELFF
clone size: once; J gene: TRBJ2-1; D gene: .; V gene: TRBV6-4; CDR3 DNA: TGTGCCAGCAGGGCCAGCGAAGGCCTTTACAATGAGCAGTTCTTC; CDR3 protein: CASRASEGLYNEQFF
clone size: .; J gene: TRBJ2-1; D gene: TRBD1; V gene: TRBV5-1; CDR3 DNA: TGCGCCAGCAGCTTGTCCGGGACAGGGTACAATGAGCAGTTCTTC; CDR3 protein: CASSLSGTGYNEQFF
clone size: few; J gene: TRBJ2-7; D gene: TRBD2; V gene: TRBV2; CDR3 DNA: TGTGCCAGCAGTGATGATCTAGCGGGAGATGAGCAGTACTTC; CDR3 protein: CASSDDLAGDEQYF
clone size: once; J gene: TRBJ1-2; D gene: .; V gene: TRBV7-8; CDR3 DNA: TGTGCCAGCAGCTTAGCGCGGGTCCCGCGGGGCTACACCTTC; CDR3 protein: CASSLARVPRGYTF
clone size: .; J gene: TRBJ2-3; D gene: TRBD2; V gene: TRBV4-2; CDR3 DNA: TGTGCCAGCAGCCAAGAGGCTAGCGGAGGTTACACTAGCACAGATACGCAGTATTTT; CDR3 protein: CASSQEASGGYTSTDTQYF
clone size: .; J gene: TRBJ1-2; D gene: .; V gene: TRBV10-2; CDR3 DNA: TGCGCCAGCAGTGATGAACAGAACTATGGCTACACCTTC; CDR3 protein: CASSDEQNYGYTF
clone size: once; J gene: TRBJ1-3; D gene: TRBD1; V gene: TRBV5-4; CDR3 DNA: TGTGCCAGCAGCTTGAAGGGACAGGGCATCTCTGGAAACACCATATATTTT; CDR3 protein: CASSLKGQGISGNTIYF
clone size: .; J gene: TRBJ2-1; D gene: TRBD1; V gene: TRBV7-8; CDR3 DNA: TGTGCCAGCAGCTTTCCGGGACAGGGGTACAATGAGCAGTTCTTC; CDR3 protein: CASSFPGQGYNEQFF
clone size: .; J gene: TRBJ1-2; D gene: .; V gene: TRBV7-8; CDR3 DNA: TGTGCCAGCAGCTTAGCGATCGGGGGATACTATGGCTACACCTTC; CDR3 protein: CASSLAIGGYYGYTF
clone size: .; J gene: TRBJ2-1; D gene: .; V gene: TRBV14; CDR3 DNA: TGTGCCAGCAGCCAGGGAGCTCCGATGAGCTCCTACAATGAGCAGTTCTTC; CDR3 protein: CASSQGAPMSSYNEQFF
clone size: .; J gene: TRBJ2-7; D gene: .; V gene: TRBV11-2; CDR3 DNA: TGTGCCAGCAGCTTACGGACATACGAGCAGTACTTC; CDR3 protein: CASSLRTYEQYF
clone size: .; J gene: TRBJ2-7; D gene: TRBD2; V gene: TRBV7-8; CDR3 DNA: TGTGCCAGCAGCTTAGCGACAGCGGGACCCTACGAGCAGTACTTC; CDR3 protein: CASSLATAGPYEQYF
clone size: few; J gene: TRBJ1-5; D gene: .; V gene: TRBV19; CDR3 DNA: TGTGCCAGTAGTATTGGCGACAGATTCCAGCCCCAGCATTTT; CDR3 protein: CASSIGDRFQPQHF
clone size: .; J gene: TRBJ2-3; D gene: .; V gene: TRBV6-1; CDR3 DNA: TGTGCCAGCAGTGAAGGGACTAGCACAGATACGCAGTATTTT; CDR3 protein: CASSEGTSTDTQYF
clone size: .; J gene: TRBJ2-6; D gene: .; V gene: TRBV27; CDR3 DNA: TGTGCCAGCAGCCCCGCGGGGAGGACCTCTGGGGCCAACGTCCTGACTTTC; CDR3 protein: CASSPAGRTSGANVLTF
clone size: .; J gene: TRBJ2-5; D gene: .; V gene: TRBV7-3; CDR3 DNA: TGTGCCAGCAGCTGGGGGCCGGGAGGCAAAGAGACCCAGTACTTC; CDR3 protein: CASSWGPGGKETQYF
clone size: .; J gene: TRBJ1-1; D gene: .; V gene: TRBV15; CDR3 DNA: TGTGCCACCAGCGCGCGCCCCCGGAGGGGGAACACTGAAGCTTTCTTT; CDR3 protein: CATSARPRRGNTEAFF
clone size: few; J gene: TRBJ2-7; D gene: .; V gene: TRBV7-3; CDR3 DNA: TGTGCCAGCAGCTCGGAGGACTACGAGCAGTACTTC; CDR3 protein: CASSSEDYEQYF
clone size: .; J gene: TRBJ2-1; D gene: TRBD2; V gene: TRBV7-3; CDR3 DNA: TGTGCCAGCAGCTCTATAAGGACTAGCGACACCAATGAGCAGTTCTTC; CDR3 protein: CASSSIRTSDTNEQFF
clone size: once; J gene: TRBJ1-3; D gene: TRBD1; V gene: TRBV3-1/TRBV3-2; CDR3 DNA: TGTGCCAGCAGCACCGGGACAGCTGGAAACACCATATATTTT; CDR3 protein: CASSTGTAGNTIYF
clone size: once; J gene: TRBJ2-3; D gene: TRBD2; V gene: TRBV3-1/TRBV3-2; CDR3 DNA: TGTGCCAGCAGCCAAGTCGGTTGGCTAGCGGGAGAAGATACGCAGTATTTT; CDR3 protein: CASSQVGWLAGEDTQYF
clone size: .; J gene: TRBJ2-5; D gene: .; V gene: TRBV2; CDR3 DNA: TGTGCCAGCAGTCCCCTGACAGTATCGGGCCAGTACTTC; CDR3 protein: CASSPLTVSGQYF
clone size: .; J gene: TRBJ2-3; D gene: .; V gene: TRBV29-1; CDR3 DNA: TGCAGCGGGTGGAGAGACACAGATACGCAGTATTTT; CDR3 protein: CSGWRDTDTQYF
clone size: .; J gene: TRBJ2-1; D gene: TRBD2; V gene: TRBV7-3; CDR3 DNA: TGTGCCAGCAGCTCCTCTAGCGGGAGGAATGAGCAGTTCTTC; CDR3 protein: CASSSSSGRNEQFF
clone size: .; J gene: TRBJ1-5; D gene: .; V gene: TRBV5-6; CDR3 DNA: TGTGCCAGCAGCTTCGAGGGGGGGCAGCCCCAGCATTTT; CDR3 protein: CASSFEGGQPQHF
clone size: .; J gene: TRBJ1-2; D gene: TRBD1; V gene: TRBV2; CDR3 DNA: TGTGCCAGCAGTGCAGGGGGCTTTAACTATGGCTACACCTTC; CDR3 protein: CASSAGGFNYGYTF
clone size: .; J gene: TRBJ2-3; D gene: .; V gene: TRBV24-1; CDR3 DNA: TGTGCCACCAGTGACATTACGACTACCGATACGCAGTATTTT; CDR3 protein: CATSDITTTDTQYF
clone size: once; J gene: TRBJ2-1; D gene: TRBD2; V gene: TRBV2; CDR3 DNA: TGTGCCAGCACCCGGGGACTAGCAGAGGGTAATGAGCAGTTCTTC; CDR3 protein: CASTRGLAEGNEQFF
clone size: .; J gene: TRBJ1-1; D gene: .; V gene: TRBV25-1; CDR3 DNA: TGTGCCAGCAGTGAATTGCGGGGGAGGACTGAAGCTTTCTTT; CDR3 protein: CASSELRGRTEAFF
clone size: few; J gene: TRBJ1-3; D gene: .; V gene: TRBV3-1/TRBV3-2; CDR3 DNA: TGTGCCAGCAGCCAGCAGGGGTATGGAAACACCATATATTTT; CDR3 protein: CASSQQGYGNTIYF
clone size: .; J gene: TRBJ2-3; D gene: .; V gene: TRBV4-1; CDR3 DNA: TGCGCCACCTCCCCCCAGTGGAGAGGGGGAAATACGCAGTATTTT; CDR3 protein: CATSPQWRGGNTQYF
clone size: .; J gene: TRBJ2-1; D gene: .; V gene: TRBV9; CDR3 DNA: TGTGCCAGCAGCGAACCCAGGGAGGCCTATCACAATGAGCAGTTCTTC; CDR3 protein: CASSEPREAYHNEQFF
clone size: .; J gene: TRBJ2-3; D gene: TRBD2; V gene: TRBV29-1; CDR3 DNA: TGCAGCGTTGGGACTAGCGGGAGGAGCACGCAGTATTTT; CDR3 protein: CSVGTSGRSTQYF
clone size: .; J gene: TRBJ1-2; D gene: .; V gene: TRBV6-6; CDR3 DNA: TGTGCCAGCAGTTACGGGGCGCCTAACTATGGCTACACCTTC; CDR3 protein: CASSYGAPNYGYTF
clone size: .; J gene: TRBJ2-3; D gene: .; V gene: TRBV24-1; CDR3 DNA: TGTGCCACCAGGGGGACTTATAGCACAGATACGCAGTATTTT; CDR3 protein: CATRGTYSTDTQYF
clone size: once; J gene: TRBJ2-7; D gene: .; V gene: TRBV5-1; CDR3 DNA: TGCGCCAGCAGCTTGGGACAGGACATCTACGAGCAGTACTTC; CDR3 protein: CASSLGQDIYEQYF
clone size: .; J gene: TRBJ2-6; D gene: .; V gene: TRBV21-1; CDR3 DNA: TGTGCCAGCAGCGAAGACGGGGGGCCAGGGGCCAACGTCCTGACTTTC; CDR3 protein: CASSEDGGPGANVLTF
clone size: .; J gene: TRBJ2-2; D gene: TRBD2; V gene: TRBV5-1; CDR3 DNA: TGCGCCAAGACTAGCGGGAGATCTTACACCGGGGAGCTGTTTTTT; CDR3 protein: CAKTSGRSYTGELFF
clone size: many; J gene: TRBJ1-5; D gene: TRBD1; V gene: TRBV7-9; CDR3 DNA: TGTGCCAGCAGTATGGGACAGTTCAATCAGCCCCAGCATTTT; CDR3 protein: CASSMGQFNQPQHF
clone size: .; J gene: TRBJ1-6; D gene: TRBD1; V gene: TRBV27; CDR3 DNA: TGTGCCAGCAGCACAGGGGGGGACCTATATTCACCCCTCCACTTT; CDR3 protein: CASSTGGDLYSPLHF
clone size: .; J gene: TRBJ1-2; D gene: .; V gene: TRBV24-1; CDR3 DNA: TGTGCCACCAGTGATTGGGGGCGCGACTATGGCTACACCTTC; CDR3 protein: CATSDWGRDYGYTF
clone size: .; J gene: TRBJ2-1; D gene: TRBD2; V gene: TRBV7-3; CDR3 DNA: TGTGCCAGCAGCCTTGGGACTAGGTCGGGGAATGAGCAGTTCTTC; CDR3 protein: CASSLGTRSGNEQFF
clone size: .; J gene: TRBJ1-1; D gene: .; V gene: TRBV7-2; CDR3 DNA: TGTGCCAGCAGCTTAGGGGCGAACACTGAAGCTTTCTTT; CDR3 protein: CASSLGANTEAFF